Following are 17 T cell receptor beta chains from one sample sequenced in a study of patients and donors after allogeneic stem cell transplantation. TCRdb passed the RT-PCR reads through MiXCR, listing each CDR3 protein once. The sample records some 200,000 distinct CDR3 sequences, around two fifths being singletons. Sample: blood, either unsorted or a sorted T cell fraction (not recorded which). The receptors stem from a human donor who was either an allogeneic HSCT recipient or a stem cell or donor lymphocyte infusion donor (not recorded which). It is not recorded whose cells these are; they may come from a transplant donor.

This clonotype came up a few times. This CDR3 is CASSSPSIDFPYEQYF. The CDR3 DNA reads TGTGCCAGCAGTTCTCCCAGCATTGACTTCCCCTACGAGCAGTACTTC. The rearrangement links TRBV28 to TRBJ2-7; no firm D call. Germline CDR1 reads MDHEN; CDR2 reads SYDVKM. V lost 4 bases and J 2 bases, leaving 18 bases between the germline ends. This CDR3 region has 16 residues.

The chain carries TRBV6-2 or TRBV6-3 and TRBJ2-1, with TRBD2 as a possible D gene (8 bases). The CDR3 spans 16 residues. Germline CDR1 is MNHEY and CDR2 is SVGEGT. Trimming took 5 bases from V and 9 from J, leaving 23 bases between them. CDR3: CASSAITGTRTGEQFF. In DNA form, the CDR3 reads TGTGCCAGCAGTGCGATAACCGGGACTAGGACAGGTGAGCAGTTCTTC.

The V call is TRBV9, the J call TRBJ1-2; 8 nucleotides match TRBD1. V lost 5 bases to trimming and J lost 2 bases; unmatched junction nucleotides: 11. Looked up from germline, CDR1 is SGDLS and CDR2 is YYNGEE. The CDR3 loop spans 16 amino acids. The CDR3 spells CASSTTGTGKNYGYTF. The CDR3 nucleotides read TGTGCCAGCAGTACTACCGGGACAGGAAAAAACTATGGCTACACCTTC.

This clonotype was seen only a few times. This sequence joins TRBV7-9 and TRBJ1-6; D is ambiguous. The CDR3 covers 16 residues. Per germline, CDR1 SEHNR and CDR2 FQNEAQ (reference sequence). Trimming took off 3 bases at V and 4 bases at J, with 13 bases between the two ends. CDR3 region: CASSFSRPEYNSPLHF. The CDR3 DNA reads TGTGCCAGCAGCTTCTCCAGACCAGAGTATAATTCACCCCTCCACTTT.

V gene TRBV12-3 or TRBV12-4 combines with J gene TRBJ1-2; 8 nucleotides match TRBD1. J gave up 8 bases and V 3 bases, and 11 bases lay outside the gene matches. The CDR3 has 15 amino acids. CDR3 region: CASSFSRGLFYGYTF. The CDR3 region has the DNA TGTGCCAGCAGTTTCTCCAGGGGGCTTTTTTACGGCTACACCTTC.

The chain is built from TRBV28 and TRBJ1-1, with D tentatively TRBD1 (6 bases). The V end was cut by 5 bases, the J end by 1 base, with 20 bases between. Germline lookup yields CDR1 MDHEN and CDR2 SYDVKM. The CDR3 is 17 residues long. CDR3 in amino acids: CASSPPHRAEGNTEAFF. DNA of the CDR3: TGTGCCAGCAGTCCCCCTCACAGGGCCGAGGGGAACACTGAAGCTTTCTTT.

This sequence joins TRBV4-2 and TRBJ2-3; 9 bases align to TRBD1. Germline V lookup: CDR1 LGHNA, CDR2 YNFKEQ. With V trimmed by 3 bases and J by 3 bases, 7 bases remained unmatched. There are 16 residues in the CDR3. The DNA for the CDR3 is TGTGCCAGCAGCCAGTGGGACAGGGAAGCTACAGATACGCAGTATTTT. It encodes CASSQWDREATDTQYF.

The chain uses TRBV7-9 and TRBJ2-7, with a possible D match to TRBD2 (6 bases). With 5 bases removed from V and 4 bases from J, the gap between germline ends came to 12 bases. This CDR3 region has 13 residues. CDR1 is SEHNR, CDR2 FQNEAQ, per germline (reference sequence). The CDR3 region has the DNA TGTGCCAGCAGCCCTGGGACTCGATACGAGCAGTACTTC. Translating gives CASSPGTRYEQYF.

The V gene is TRBV6-5, the J gene TRBJ1-1; TRBD1 is a possible D gene (5 bases). Trimming shortened V by 0 bases and J by 4 bases, and 9 bases separated the two germline ends. This CDR3 region has 14 residues. The germline CDR1 and CDR2 sequences are MNHEY and SVGAGI. CDR3 in DNA: TGTGCCAGCAGTTACTCGAACGGGGGCACTGAAGCTTTCTTT. Its protein is CASSYSNGGTEAFF.

This chain links TRBV4-3 with TRBJ1-5, with D uncertain. Germline-derived CDR1 and CDR2 are LGHNA and YSLEER. The CDR3 has 15 residues. V lost 0 bases to trimming and J lost 7 bases, with 13 bases between them. CDR3 nucleotide sequence: TGCGCCAGCAGCCAAGATAGGACGGTTAGACAGCCCCAGCATTTT. Translating it yields CASSQDRTVRQPQHF.

The genes are TRBV4-3 and TRBJ2-5; 8 nucleotides agree with TRBD1. Germline V lookup: CDR1 LGHNA, CDR2 YSLEER. CDR3 length equals 15 residues. With V trimmed by 4 bases and J by 4 bases, 8 bases remained unmatched. As DNA, the CDR3 is TGCGCCAGCAGCCCATCAGGGGGCTCTGGAGAGACCCAGTACTTC. It translates to CASSPSGGSGETQYF.

CDR3 in amino acids: CASSQDLTSGSGNEQYF. CDR3 DNA: TGCGCCAGCAGCCAAGATCTGACTAGCGGGAGTGGGAACGAGCAGTACTTC. V is TRBV4-1 and J is TRBJ2-7, with 12 bases lining up with TRBD2. The germline V gene encodes CDR1 MGHRA and CDR2 YSYEKL. Losses at the gene ends were 0 bases for V and 5 bases for J; bases not matched to a gene: 8. CDR3 length equals 17 residues.

This clonotype was observed a handful of times. The J gene is TRBJ2-7, the V gene TRBV20-1, with 9 bases lining up with TRBD2. The V segment lost 5 bases and the J segment 3 bases; nucleotides outside the gene matches: 8. CDR1 and CDR2 from the germline V gene are DFQATT and SNEGSKA (reference sequence). The CDR3 loop spans 14 amino acids. The CDR3 spells CSAWREGRGYEQYF. The CDR3 nucleotides read TGCAGTGCTTGGCGGGAGGGCCGGGGCTACGAGCAGTACTTC.

V is TRBV4-3 and J is TRBJ2-4, with 7 positions matching TRBD2. V gave up 1 base and J gave up 6 bases; unmatched junction bases: 12. Per germline, CDR1 LGHNA and CDR2 YSLEER. This CDR3 is built from 17 residues. Here the CDR3 DNA reads TGCGCCAGCAGCCAAGGTGGGACTACGTTTCTTGGAAACATTCAGTACTTC. It encodes CASSQGGTTFLGNIQYF.

The rearrangement joins TRBV20-1 to TRBJ1-1; D is possibly TRBD1 (5 bases). V lost 3 bases and J 1 base, leaving 9 bases between the germline ends. Germline V lookup: CDR1 DFQATT, CDR2 SNEGSKA (reference sequence). The CDR3 totals 13 residues. CDR3 protein: CSARQTENTEAFF. CDR3 bases: TGCAGTGCTAGGCAGACAGAGAACACTGAAGCTTTCTTT.

This clonotype has a handful of counts. The chain employs TRBV10-3 and TRBJ1-2; TRBD1 matches 9 bases. CDR3 length equals 16 residues. The germline gives CDR1 ENHRY, CDR2 SYGVKD. J lost 0 bases, V lost 4 bases, and 6 bases had no gene match. CDR3 protein: CAISGDRETTNYGYTF. The CDR3 DNA reads TGTGCCATCAGTGGGGACAGGGAGACGACTAACTATGGCTACACCTTC.

In nucleotides, the CDR3 is TGTGCCAGCTCATCGGTCCTAGATTCCTCTGGCTATGGCTACACCTTC. Translation gives CASSSVLDSSGYGYTF. The chain recombines TRBV18 with TRBJ1-2; no reliable D call. The V end lost 5 bases, the J end lost 4 bases, and 20 bases lay between the germline ends. The CDR3 has 16 residues. CDR1 and CDR2 (germline): KGHSH, LQKENI.